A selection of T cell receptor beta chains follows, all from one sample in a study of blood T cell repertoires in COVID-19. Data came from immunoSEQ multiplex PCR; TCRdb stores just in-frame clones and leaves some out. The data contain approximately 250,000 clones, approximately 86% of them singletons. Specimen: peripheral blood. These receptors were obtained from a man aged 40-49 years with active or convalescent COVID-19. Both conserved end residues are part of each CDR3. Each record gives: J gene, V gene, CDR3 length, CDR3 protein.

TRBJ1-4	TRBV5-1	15	CASSGGQGAGEKLFF
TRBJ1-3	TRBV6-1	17	CASSEEFGTGGGNTIYF
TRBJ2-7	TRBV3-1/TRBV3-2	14	CASSPGLLGYEQYF
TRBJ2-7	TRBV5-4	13	CASSLEVNYEQYF
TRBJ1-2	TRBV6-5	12	CASTIGGRGYTF
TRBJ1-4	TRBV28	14	CASSPGGRAEKLFF
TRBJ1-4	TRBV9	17	CASSPNRGFSTNEKLFF
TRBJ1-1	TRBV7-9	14	CASSHWTANTEAFF
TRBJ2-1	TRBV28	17	CASSQILAGGRSHEQFF
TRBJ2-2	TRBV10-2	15	CASGLAGSNTGELFF
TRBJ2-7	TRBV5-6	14	CASSLGTDAYEQYF
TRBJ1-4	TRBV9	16	CASSAGVGGRGEKLFF
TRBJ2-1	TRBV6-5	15	CASSNSGTSYNEQFF
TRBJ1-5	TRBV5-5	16	CASSLSPQGAYQPQHF
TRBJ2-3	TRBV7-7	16	CASSLDGSGGTDTQYF